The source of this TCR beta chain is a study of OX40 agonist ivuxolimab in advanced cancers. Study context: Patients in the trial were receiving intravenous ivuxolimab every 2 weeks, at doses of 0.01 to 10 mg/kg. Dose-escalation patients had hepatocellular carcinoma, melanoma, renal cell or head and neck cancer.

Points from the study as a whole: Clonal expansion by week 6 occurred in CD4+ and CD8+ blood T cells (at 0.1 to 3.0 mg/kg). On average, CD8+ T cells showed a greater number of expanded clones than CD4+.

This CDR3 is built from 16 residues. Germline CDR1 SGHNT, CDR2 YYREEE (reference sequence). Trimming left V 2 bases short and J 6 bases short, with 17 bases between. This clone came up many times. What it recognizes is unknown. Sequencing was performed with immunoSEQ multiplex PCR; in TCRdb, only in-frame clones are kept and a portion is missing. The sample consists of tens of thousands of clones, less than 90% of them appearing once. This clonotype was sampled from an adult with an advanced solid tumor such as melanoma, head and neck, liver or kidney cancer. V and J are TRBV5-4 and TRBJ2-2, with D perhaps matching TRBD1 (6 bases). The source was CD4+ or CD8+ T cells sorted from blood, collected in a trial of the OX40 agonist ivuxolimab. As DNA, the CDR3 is TGTGCCAGCAGCTTCGAGGGCAGGGGAGTTGCCGGGGAGCTGTTTTTT. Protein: CASSFEGRGVAGELFF.